This T cell receptor (beta chain) was captured by sequencing in a study of T cell responses to AZD1222 COVID-19 vaccine. Concerning this clone: Its antigen is not known.

Trimming removed 2 bases at V and 0 bases at J, with 14 bases between. Germline assignment: CDR1 MNHEY and CDR2 SMNVEV (reference sequence). The length of the CDR3 is 17 residues. Findings and limits, study-wide: Within unmutated variant regions lay the reported targets of nearly half of spike-specific TCRs. Among those given AZD1222, only 5 to 7 were seropositive at baseline.

Pooled samples include second doses given at about 4 or 12 weeks. The table came from immunoSEQ multiplex PCR; TCRdb's copy has only in-frame clones and leaves some out. The table includes roughly 87,000 clones, about 90% detected once. The V call is TRBV27, the J call TRBJ2-1; D call uncertain. This receptor was identified in an adult who received the AZD1222 COVID-19 vaccine. Here the sequenced sample was peripheral blood, taken 28 days after the second AZD1222 dose. CDR3: CASSLPSTASSYNEQFF. CDR3 in DNA: TGTGCCAGCAGTTTACCCTCCACCGCAAGCTCCTACAATGAGCAGTTCTTC.